This T cell receptor beta chain is drawn from a study of T cells expressing NK-cell markers. Study-level background: The TCR beta repertoires were obtained from sorted CD3+CD56+NKG2C+, CD3+CD56+NKG2C- and CD3+CD56-NKG2C+ T cells.

No DNA is given; TCRdb re-called the 5' RACE reads and lists each CDR3 protein once. The sample shows about 160,000 distinct CDR3 sequences, and about a fifth sits with its ten largest clones. The CDR3 extends over 13 amino acids. Germline V lookup: CDR1 SGHRS, CDR2 YFSETQ. The chain employs TRBV5-1 and TRBJ2-1. This TCR derives from a woman between 18 and 69 years old in good health. Sequencing was done on a sample of blood T cells: a sorted CD56 or NKG2C T cell subset, CD4+ or CD8+ T cells, or bulk PBMC T cells (not recorded which). This CDR3 is CASSVTENNEQFF.